The present entry profiles one TCR beta chain with its context. Its matching antigen is unknown. This sample stems from a study of post-analysis software for immune sequencing data. Looking at the study overall: In terms of disease course, relapsing-remitting, secondary progressive and progressive-relapsing multiple sclerosis were included. Study outcomes and limitations: Among multiple sclerosis patients, normalized Chao1 diversity was significantly below that of controls. Four or five TRBV segments (TRBV5-6, TRBV5-1 and TRBV20-1 among them) occurred more frequently in patients than in controls.

Tagging with unique molecular identifiers was a feature of the TCR beta cDNA libraries. TCRdb re-analysed the PCR reads in MiXCR, keeping a single row per CDR3 protein. The sample carries 750,000 to 900,000 distinct CDR3 sequences, roughly 46% recorded once. In germline, CDR1 is SEHNR, CDR2 FQNEAQ (reference sequence). CDR3 size: 14 residues. The receptor was derived from a girl aged 5-17 years with multiple sclerosis. What was sequenced was blood. This chain connects TRBV7-9 to TRBJ2-7; weak D call: TRBD1 (6 bases). The J call may be incorrect, as the DNA end agrees better with TRBJ2-1. The CDR3 spells CASSLITGRGEQFF. CDR3 nucleotides: TGTGCCAGCAGCTTAATAACCGGAAGGGGGGAGCAGTTCTTC.